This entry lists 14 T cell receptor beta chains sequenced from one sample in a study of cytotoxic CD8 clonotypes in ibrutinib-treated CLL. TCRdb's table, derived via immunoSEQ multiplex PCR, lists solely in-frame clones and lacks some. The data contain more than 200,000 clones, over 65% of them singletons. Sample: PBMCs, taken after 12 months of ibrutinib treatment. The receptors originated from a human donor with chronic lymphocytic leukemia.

CDR3 coding DNA: TGTGCCAGCAGCTTAGTTATGTACGAGCAGTACTTC. Protein product: CASSLVMYEQYF. The V and J genes are TRBV7-9 and TRBJ2-7; D not resolved. The CDR3 sequence is 12 residues long. Trimming removed 1 base at V and 4 bases at J, with 5 bases between. Looked up from germline, CDR1 is SEHNR and CDR2 is FQNEAQ (reference sequence).

The CDR3 loop reads CASSFPDSSNQPQHF. The CDR3 DNA sequence: TGTGCCAGCAGTTTTCCTGACAGTAGCAATCAGCCCCAGCATTTT. The genes are TRBV28 and TRBJ1-5; TRBD1 is a possible D gene (5 bases). Trimming pared 3 bases from V and 0 bases from J, leaving 9 bases between. The germline gives CDR1 MDHEN, CDR2 SYDVKM. The CDR3 is 15 residues long.

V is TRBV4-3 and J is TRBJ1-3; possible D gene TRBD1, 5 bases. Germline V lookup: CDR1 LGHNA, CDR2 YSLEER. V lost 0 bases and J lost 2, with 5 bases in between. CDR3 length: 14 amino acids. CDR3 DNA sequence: TGCGCCAGCAGCCAAGACAGGGCTGGAAACACCATATATTTT. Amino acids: CASSQDRAGNTIYF.

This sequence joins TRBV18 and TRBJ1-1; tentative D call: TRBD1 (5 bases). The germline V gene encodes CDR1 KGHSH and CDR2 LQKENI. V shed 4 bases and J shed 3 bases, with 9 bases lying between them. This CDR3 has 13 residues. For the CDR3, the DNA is TGTGCCAGCTCACTAGGCAGGGACACTGAAGCTTTCTTT. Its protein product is CASSLGRDTEAFF.

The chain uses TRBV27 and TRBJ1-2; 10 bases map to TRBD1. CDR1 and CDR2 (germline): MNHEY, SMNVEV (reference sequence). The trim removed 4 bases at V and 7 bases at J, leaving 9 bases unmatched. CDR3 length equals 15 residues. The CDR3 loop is CASSWGGTGDSGYTF. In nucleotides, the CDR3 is TGTGCCAGCAGTTGGGGTGGGACAGGGGACAGTGGCTACACCTTC.

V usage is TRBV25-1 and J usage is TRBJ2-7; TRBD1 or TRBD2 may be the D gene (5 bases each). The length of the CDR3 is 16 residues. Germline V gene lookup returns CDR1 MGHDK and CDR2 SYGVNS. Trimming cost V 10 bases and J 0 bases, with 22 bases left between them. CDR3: CAIHRRSHRNSYEQYF. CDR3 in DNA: TGTGCCATCCACAGGAGGTCCCATCGAAACTCCTACGAGCAGTACTTC.

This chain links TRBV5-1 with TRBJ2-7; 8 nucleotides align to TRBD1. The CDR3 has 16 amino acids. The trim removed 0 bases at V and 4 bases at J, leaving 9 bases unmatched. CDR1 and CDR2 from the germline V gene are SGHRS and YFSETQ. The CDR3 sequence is CASSLAGTGRGYEQYF. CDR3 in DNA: TGCGCCAGCAGCTTGGCGGGGACAGGCAGGGGGTACGAGCAGTACTTC.

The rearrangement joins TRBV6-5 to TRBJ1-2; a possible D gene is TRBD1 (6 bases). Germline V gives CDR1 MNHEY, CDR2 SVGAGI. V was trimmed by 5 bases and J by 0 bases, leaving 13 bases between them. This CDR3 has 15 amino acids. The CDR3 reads CASSALGGPNYGYTF. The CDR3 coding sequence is TGTGCCAGCAGTGCGCTGGGGGGCCCTAACTATGGCTACACCTTC.

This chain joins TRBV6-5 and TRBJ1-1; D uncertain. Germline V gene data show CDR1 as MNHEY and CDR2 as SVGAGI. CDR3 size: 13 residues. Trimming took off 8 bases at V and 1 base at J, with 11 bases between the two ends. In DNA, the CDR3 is TGTGCCAGCTACCCTTCAAGGAACACTGAAGCTTTCTTT. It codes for CASYPSRNTEAFF.

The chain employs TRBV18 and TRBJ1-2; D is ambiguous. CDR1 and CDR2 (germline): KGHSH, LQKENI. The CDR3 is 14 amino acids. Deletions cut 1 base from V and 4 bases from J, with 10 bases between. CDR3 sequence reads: CASSPQDRGYGYTF. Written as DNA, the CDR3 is TGTGCCAGCTCACCACAGGACCGCGGCTATGGCTACACCTTC.

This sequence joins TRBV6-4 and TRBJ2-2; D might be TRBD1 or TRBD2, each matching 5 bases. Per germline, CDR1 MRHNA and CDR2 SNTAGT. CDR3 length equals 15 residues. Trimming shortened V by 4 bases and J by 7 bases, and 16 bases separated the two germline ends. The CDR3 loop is CASSVVPGAFGELFF. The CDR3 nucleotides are TGTGCCAGCAGTGTAGTACCCGGGGCCTTCGGGGAGCTGTTTTTT.

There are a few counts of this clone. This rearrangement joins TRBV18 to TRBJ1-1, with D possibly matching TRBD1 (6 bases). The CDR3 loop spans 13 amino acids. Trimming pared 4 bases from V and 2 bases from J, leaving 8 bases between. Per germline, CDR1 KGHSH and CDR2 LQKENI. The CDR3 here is CASSLQGNTEAFF. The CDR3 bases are TGTGCCAGCTCACTACAGGGAAACACTGAAGCTTTCTTT.

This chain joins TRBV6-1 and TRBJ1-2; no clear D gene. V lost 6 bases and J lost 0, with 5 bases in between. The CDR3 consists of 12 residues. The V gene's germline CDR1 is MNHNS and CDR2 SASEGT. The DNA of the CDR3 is TGTGCCAGCAGCACAGCTAACTATGGCTACACCTTC. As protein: CASSTANYGYTF.

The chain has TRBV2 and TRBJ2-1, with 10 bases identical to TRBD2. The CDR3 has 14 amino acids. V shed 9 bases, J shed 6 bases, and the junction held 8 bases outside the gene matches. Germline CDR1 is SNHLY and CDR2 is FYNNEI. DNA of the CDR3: TGTGCCAGTCCCGGACTAGCGGACGGCAATGAGCAGTTCTTC. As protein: CASPGLADGNEQFF.